This T cell receptor (beta chain) appears in the sequencing data of a study of shared clonotypes between healthy human individuals. Clones were read by immunoSEQ multiplex PCR, and TCRdb kept only the in-frame ones, dropping some. The repertoire has approximately 2.1 million clones, 90% to 95% of them found once; the top ten carry under 0.45%. This CDR3 region has 14 residues. V dropped 2 bases and J dropped 0 bases, with 7 bases sitting between them. In germline, CDR1 is SEHNR, CDR2 FQNEAQ (reference sequence). A word on this clone: Antigen: not known.

Study-wide points: Estimated richness was generally greater in naive than memory subsets. Approximately 5% was the fraction of naive CD4 clonotypes found shared across a handful of donors.

The chain uses TRBV7-9 and TRBJ2-5; D not certain. The TCR originated in a man between 18 and 35 years old in good health. Some clones in this sample may be carry-over from other donors' samples. The sample consisted of naive CD4+ T cells from PBMCs. Subset defined: CD45RA+ positively selected. CDR3 region: CASSLISYQETQYF. CDR3 coding DNA: TGTGCCAGCAGCTTAATCTCGTACCAAGAGACCCAGTACTTC.